Presented here are 8 T cell receptor beta chains from one specimen sequenced in a study of T cells expressing NK-cell markers (dated by TCRdb to about 2020). Libraries were made using 5' RACE. Sequencing was performed on an Illumina HiSeq 2000. Following reprocessing of the reads by TCRdb, the data hold one row per CDR3 protein sequence and no DNA is available. For this sample, the table gives roughly 420,000 distinct CDR3 sequences. Less than 7.5% of the sample is taken by the ten largest. Specimen: blood T cells: a sorted CD56 or NKG2C T cell subset, CD4+ or CD8+ T cells, or bulk PBMC T cells (not recorded which). The source of these receptors is a woman aged 18-70 years in good health.

Here the CDR3 reads CASSFGRMNEKLFF. This chain connects TRBV11-2 to TRBJ1-4. Germline CDR1 SGHAT, CDR2 FQNNGV. This CDR3 is built from 14 residues.

CDR3 loop: CASSQDAGGPVFSEQYF. V gene TRBV4-3 combines with J gene TRBJ2-7; the D call of TRBD2 rests on TCRdb alone, since no DNA is present to check it. Looked up from germline, CDR1 is LGHNA and CDR2 is YSLEER. The CDR3 runs 17 residues.

This rearrangement joins TRBV29-1 to TRBJ2-1. Germline CDR1 reads SQVTM; CDR2 reads ANQGSEA. The length of the CDR3 is 13 residues. CDR3 loop: CSYDGAAYNEQFF.

The V call is TRBV5-4, the J call TRBJ1-2. The CDR3 has 11 residues. The V gene's germline CDR1 is SGHNT and CDR2 YYREEE (reference sequence). The CDR3 here is CASSLTLSYTF.

The J gene is TRBJ2-5, the V gene TRBV6-1; absent DNA, TCRdb's TRBD2 call cannot be checked. The CDR3 spans 14 residues. Germline CDR1 is MNHNS and CDR2 is SASEGT. The CDR3 is CASSRDFSVETQYF.

The genes are TRBV29-1 and TRBJ2-1; the TCRdb D gene call, TRBD2, has no DNA to confirm it. This CDR3 is built from 15 residues. CDR1 SQVTM and CDR2 ANQGSEA come from the germline V gene. The chain's CDR3 is CSVEDAGLSYNEQFF.

V gene TRBV11-2 combines with J gene TRBJ1-2. Germline V gene sequence: CDR1 SGHAT, CDR2 FQNNGV. CDR3 length equals 16 residues. The CDR3 loop is CASSFKGEFIGYGYTF.

This chain connects TRBV30 to TRBJ2-7. Germline loops: CDR1 GTSNPN, CDR2 SVGIG (reference sequence). This CDR3 region has 11 residues. The CDR3 reads CAWSSTYEQYF.